The T cell receptor beta chain under discussion was sequenced for a study of blood T cell repertoires in COVID-19. In the study overall: PBMCs, B-cell-depleted T cells, or T cells provided the cDNA or gDNA that made up the material.

Assay: immunoSEQ multiplex PCR; the TCRdb copy retains only in-frame clones and omits some. The repertoire holds around 99,000 clones, with approximately 90% as singletons. Germline-derived CDR1 and CDR2 are ENHRY and SYGVKD. CDR3 length: 12 amino acids. V was pared by 4 bases and J by 8 bases, with 8 bases between. The V gene is TRBV10-3, the J gene TRBJ1-4; tentatively, D is TRBD1 (5 bases). This clonotype originated in a man aged 50 or older with acute or convalescent COVID-19. Sequenced: peripheral blood. CDR3 DNA: TGTGCCATCAGTGCGGGGGTCGAAAAACTGTTTTTT. Translated, it gives CAISAGVEKLFF.